Listed below are T cell receptor beta chains from one sample, sequenced in a study of cytomegalovirus exposure and HLA in healthy donors. Only in-frame clones appear in the TCRdb table, and some are missing; sequencing was by immunoSEQ multiplex PCR. The repertoire consists of some 150,000 clones, with 77% occurring once and the leading ten covering under 2%. The sequenced sample consisted of PBMCs. These receptor sequences come from a female donor in good health and CMV-seronegative. Both conserved end residues are part of each CDR3. D genes are given only for firm matches. Size values are once, few and many counts, or a class for expanded clones, and some rows have none.

j_gene,d_gene,len,abundance,v_gene,CDR3nt,CDR3aa
TRBJ2-1,TRBD1,16,NA,TRBV7-2,TGTGCCAGCCGCCTTGGGACAGGGGGCGGCGGGAGGGCCTGGTTCTTC,CASRLGTGGGGRAWFF
TRBJ2-7,TRBD2,15,NA,TRBV6-5,TGTGCCAGCAGTTACCCATCCGGGACTAGTTACGAGCAGTACTTC,CASSYPSGTSYEQYF
TRBJ1-2,NA,13,few,TRBV21-1,TGTGCCAGCAGTATGCACAGGGACTATGGCTACACCTTC,CASSMHRDYGYTF
TRBJ2-1,TRBD1,16,once,TRBV5-1,TGCGCCAGCAGTTACGATCAGGGGGCGTTTTACAATGAGCAGTTCTTC,CASSYDQGAFYNEQFF
TRBJ2-5,TRBD2,14,few,TRBV5-1,TGCGCCAGCAGCCAAGCGGGGGGCCCTGAGACCCAGTACTTC,CASSQAGGPETQYF
TRBJ2-3,TRBD1,13,NA,TRBV5-4,TGTGCCAGCAGCCAAGGACAGGGCGATACGCAGTATTTT,CASSQGQGDTQYF
TRBJ2-3,NA,14,NA,TRBV5-5,TGTGCCAGCAGCCCCCGGTTAACCACAGATACGCAGTATTTT,CASSPRLTTDTQYF
TRBJ2-7,TRBD2,14,NA,TRBV10-2,TGCGCCAGCAGTGAGCAGGGACTAGCGGTCGAGCAGTACTTC,CASSEQGLAVEQYF
TRBJ1-5,NA,15,few,TRBV18,TGTGCCAGCTCACCTGACAGGAGTAGCAATCAGCCCCAGCATTTT,CASSPDRSSNQPQHF
TRBJ2-1,TRBD2,15,NA,TRBV10-1,TGCGCCAGCAGTTTCACCGGGACTAGTCCCCATGAGCAGTTCTTC,CASSFTGTSPHEQFF
TRBJ1-1,NA,15,NA,TRBV27,TGTGCCAGCAGTTTTGTAGGGGGATTGGGAACTGAAGCTTTCTTT,CASSFVGGLGTEAFF
TRBJ1-4,NA,14,NA,TRBV5-1,TGCGCCAGCAGCCTGGGGGCTTCTAATGAAAAACTGTTTTTT,CASSLGASNEKLFF
TRBJ2-7,TRBD1,12,few,TRBV10-2,TGCGCCAGCAGTTCGGACAGGGGCGAGCAGTACTTC,CASSSDRGEQYF
TRBJ2-3,TRBD2,16,NA,TRBV16,TGTGCCAGCAGCCCCTTTAAGCGGGGAAACACAGATACGCAGTATTTT,CASSPFKRGNTDTQYF
TRBJ2-5,TRBD2,16,NA,TRBV5-1,TGCGCCAGCAGTCCAGGTTTACTAGCGGGAGAGGAGACCCAGTACTTC,CASSPGLLAGEETQYF
TRBJ2-1,NA,13,few,TRBV7-3,TGTGCCAGCAGCTCAAAAGGAGGGCATGAGCAGTTCTTC,CASSSKGGHEQFF
TRBJ1-2,TRBD1,11,few,TRBV19,TGTGCCAGTAGGCAGGGGGACGGCTACACCTTC,CASRQGDGYTF
TRBJ2-5,TRBD2,17,NA,TRBV15,TGTGCCACCATTCGCCTAGCGGGAGGGCCTGTTGGAGAGACCCAGTACTTC,CATIRLAGGPVGETQYF
TRBJ2-7,NA,14,NA,TRBV7-8,TGTGCCAGCACTTCCGGACAGACCACCTACGAGCAGTACTTC,CASTSGQTTYEQYF
TRBJ2-2,NA,18,NA,TRBV27,TGTGCCAGCAGTTTAAGGGGTCAGGGGTTCACGAACACCGGGGAGCTGTTTTTT,CASSLRGQGFTNTGELFF
TRBJ2-7,NA,15,NA,TRBV5-1,TGCGCCAGCAGCTTGGAGGTCAGGGGACGAGCCGAGCAGTACTTC,CASSLEVRGRAEQYF
TRBJ2-7,NA,12,NA,TRBV12-5,TGTGCTAGTGGTTCAGGGGCCCACGAGCAGTACTTC,CASGSGAHEQYF
TRBJ1-6,TRBD1,15,NA,TRBV7-6,TGTGCCAGCAGCCCCCAGACAGGGCGGAATTCACCCCTCCACTTT,CASSPQTGRNSPLHF
TRBJ1-2,TRBD1,11,few,TRBV7-9,TGTGCCAGCAGCTCTTTACAGGGGTGGGCCTTC,CASSSLQGWAF
TRBJ1-1,NA,15,few,TRBV28,TGTGCCAGCAGGTTCGACTCGGTTACCGGGACTGAAGCTTTCTTT,CASRFDSVTGTEAFF
TRBJ2-1,NA,11,NA,TRBV6-6,TGTGCCAGCAGTTACCTTGATGAGCAGTTCTTC,CASSYLDEQFF